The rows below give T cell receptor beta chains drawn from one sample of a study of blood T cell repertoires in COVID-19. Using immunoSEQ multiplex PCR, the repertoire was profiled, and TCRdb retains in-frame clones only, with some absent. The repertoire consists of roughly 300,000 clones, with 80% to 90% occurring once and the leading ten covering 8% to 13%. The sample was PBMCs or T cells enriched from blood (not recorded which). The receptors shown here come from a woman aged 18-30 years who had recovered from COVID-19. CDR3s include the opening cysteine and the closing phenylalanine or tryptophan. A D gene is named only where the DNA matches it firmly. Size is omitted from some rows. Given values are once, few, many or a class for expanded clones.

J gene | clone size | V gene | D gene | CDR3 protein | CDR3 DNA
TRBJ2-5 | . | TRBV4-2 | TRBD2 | CASSQVAGVRETQYF | TGTGCCAGCAGCCAAGTTGCGGGAGTCCGGGAGACCCAGTACTTC
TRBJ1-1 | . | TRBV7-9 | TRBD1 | CASSLRDSEAFF | TGTGCCAGCAGCTTAAGGGACAGTGAAGCTTTCTTT
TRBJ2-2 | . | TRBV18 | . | CASSLRQLSNTGELFF | TGTGCCAGCTCACTTCGACAGCTTTCGAACACCGGGGAGCTGTTTTTT
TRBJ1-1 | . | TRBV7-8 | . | CASSPQLRDTEAFF | TGTGCCAGCAGCCCTCAATTGAGGGACACTGAAGCTTTCTTT
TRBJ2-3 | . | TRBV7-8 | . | CASSLSDTQYF | TGTGCCAGCAGCTTATCGGATACGCAGTATTTT
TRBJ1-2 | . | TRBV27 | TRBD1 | CASSLGQGAFGYTF | TGTGCCAGCAGTTTAGGACAGGGGGCTTTTGGCTACACCTTC
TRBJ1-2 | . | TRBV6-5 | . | CASSYSEGNYGYTF | TGTGCCAGCAGTTACTCGGAGGGTAACTATGGCTACACCTTC
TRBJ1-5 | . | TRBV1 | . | CTSSRSGQVNQSQHF | TGCACCAGCAGCCGATCCGGACAGGTCAATCAGTCCCAGCATTTT
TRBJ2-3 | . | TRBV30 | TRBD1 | CASGQAADTQYF | TGTGCCTCAGGACAGGCGGCAGATACGCAGTATTTT
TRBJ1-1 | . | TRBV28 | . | CASNVPGGPNTEAFF | TGTGCCAGCAATGTGCCGGGGGGGCCCAACACTGAAGCTTTCTTT
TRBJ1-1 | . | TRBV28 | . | CASNPGTPNTEAFF | TGTGCCAGCAATCCCGGGACTCCAAACACTGAAGCTTTCTTT
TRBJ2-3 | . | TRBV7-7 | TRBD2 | CASSLAGGPEDTQYF | TGTGCTAGCAGCCTAGCGGGGGGGCCTGAGGATACGCAGTATTTT
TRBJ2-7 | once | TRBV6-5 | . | CASSYYAGTSSYEQYF | TGTGCCAGCAGTTACTATGCCGGGACTTCCTCCTACGAGCAGTACTTC
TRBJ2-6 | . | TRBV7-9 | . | CASSLASRGYFSGANVLTF | TGTGCCAGCAGCTTAGCGTCGCGGGGATACTTCTCTGGGGCCAACGTCCTGACTTTC
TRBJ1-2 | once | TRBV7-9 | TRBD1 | CASSFGTEGKGYTF | TGTGCCAGCAGCTTCGGGACAGAAGGGAAAGGCTACACCTTC
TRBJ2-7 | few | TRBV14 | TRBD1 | CASSPRDRTFYEQYF | TGTGCCAGCAGCCCCCGGGACAGGACATTCTACGAGCAGTACTTC